These 28 T cell receptor beta chains originate from one sample sequenced in a study of blood T cell repertoires in COVID-19 (dated by TCRdb to 2020 to 2021). The library was generated by the immunoSEQ multiplex PCR assay. Drawn from immuneACCESS, this table holds only the in-frame rearrangements with V and J called that TCRdb kept. Clones are partly lost; checked studies trace under half to an unresolved V gene and leave the rest unexplained. The sample records approximately 140,000 clones, around 84% of which are singletons. The top ten clones comprise around 5.4% of the sample. Material: PBMCs or T cells enriched from blood (not recorded which). The source is a woman between 50 and 59 years old who had been exposed to COVID-19.

The rearrangement uses TRBV7-7 and TRBJ2-1, with 11 bases matching TRBD2. After removal of 4 bases from V and 5 bases from J, the junction contained 10 bases not matched to a gene. The CDR3 totals 17 residues. The V gene's germline CDR1 is SSHAT and CDR2 FNYEAQ (reference sequence). CDR3 in amino acids: CASSSGFLAGGNNEQFF. The CDR3 nucleotides are TGTGCCAGCAGCTCCGGTTTCCTAGCGGGAGGTAACAATGAGCAGTTCTTC.

This clone has just a few counts. The rearrangement links TRBV5-4 to TRBJ1-1, with 8 bases aligning to TRBD1. Germline V gene lookup returns CDR1 SGHNT and CDR2 YYREEE (reference sequence). There are 14 residues in the CDR3. The junction had 10 bases not matched to a gene; V was cut back by 3 bases and J by 9 bases. The CDR3 protein is CASSSPGGQGQAFF. The DNA of the CDR3 is TGTGCCAGCAGCTCGCCAGGGGGCCAGGGTCAAGCTTTCTTT.

The chain combines TRBV7-8 with TRBJ2-5; D remains unclear. Germline V gene data show CDR1 as SGHVS and CDR2 as FQNEAQ. Trimming took off 4 bases at V and 1 base at J, with 10 bases between the two ends. CDR3 length: 14 residues. The CDR3 nucleotides are TGTGCCAGCAGCTCCCCGGAGACCCAAGAGACCCAGTACTTC. This encodes CASSSPETQETQYF.

This rearrangement joins TRBV12-3 or TRBV12-4 to TRBJ1-2; possible D gene TRBD1, 6 bases. The CDR3 totals 13 residues. Trimming pared 5 bases from V and 4 bases from J, leaving 11 bases between. The CDR3 reads CASSRGTSYGYTF. The DNA for the CDR3 is TGTGCCAGCAGTAGGGGGACCTCCTATGGCTACACCTTC.

The rearrangement links TRBV6-6 to TRBJ1-2; TRBD1 aligns across 7 bases. In germline, CDR1 is MNHNY, CDR2 SVGAGI (reference sequence). There are 16 residues in the CDR3. V lost 0 bases and J lost 5; bases outside the gene matches: 9. The CDR3 nucleotides read TGTGCCAGCAGTTACTCGATCTCAGGGGGAGCATATGGCTACACCTTC. Translated, it gives CASSYSISGGAYGYTF.

This clone was detected only once. The chain is built from TRBV12-3 or TRBV12-4 and TRBJ1-1; D is unclear. V lost 3 bases and J lost 10, with 12 bases in between. The CDR3 covers 12 residues. This CDR3 reads CASSFGGELAFF. In DNA, the CDR3 is TGTGCCAGCAGTTTCGGTGGGGAGTTAGCTTTCTTT.

The chain carries TRBV11-3 and TRBJ2-2; TRBD1 agrees at 10 bases. The CDR3 is 16 amino acids. Germline V gene data show CDR1 as SGHNT and CDR2 as YENEEA. Trimming cost V 1 base and J 5 bases; bases outside gene matches: 4. CDR3 DNA sequence: TGTGCCAGCAGCTTAGTGGGACAGGGGAGGACCGGGGAGCTGTTTTTT. Amino acid sequence: CASSLVGQGRTGELFF.

The chain employs TRBV9 and TRBJ1-1; no firm D call. Germline lookup yields CDR1 SGDLS and CDR2 YYNGEE. V shed 0 bases and J shed 1 base, with 13 bases lying between them. The CDR3 extends over 16 amino acids. The CDR3: CASSVEGGPRNTEAFF. CDR3 DNA sequence: TGTGCCAGCAGCGTAGAAGGAGGTCCACGGAACACTGAAGCTTTCTTT.

V gene TRBV27 combines with J gene TRBJ2-3; D is perhaps TRBD2 (5 bases). This CDR3 contains 15 residues. CDR1 and CDR2 from the germline V gene are MNHEY and SMNVEV (reference sequence). Deletions cut 7 bases from V and 2 bases from J, with 16 bases between. CDR3 DNA sequence: TGTGCCAGCACCCCTAAAGCGGTCTACACAGATACGCAGTATTTT. It codes for CASTPKAVYTDTQYF.

This clone was seen a single time. The V call is TRBV10-1, the J call TRBJ2-7; 12 nucleotides agree with TRBD2. The CDR3 is made up of 14 amino acids. CDR1 and CDR2 (germline): WNHNN, SYGVQD (reference sequence). J lost 3 bases, V lost 4 bases, and 1 base had no gene match. CDR3 sequence: CASSATSGSYEQYF. The CDR3 nucleotides read TGCGCCAGCAGTGCGACTAGCGGGAGCTACGAGCAGTACTTC.

V usage is TRBV7-2 and J usage is TRBJ2-1; a possible D gene is TRBD1 (6 bases). CDR3 size: 14 residues. The germline V and J ends were trimmed by 5 bases and 6 bases, with 14 bases remaining between them. Germline assignment: CDR1 SGHTA and CDR2 FQGNSA. For the CDR3, the DNA is TGTGCCAGCAGCCTGGTTGGGACATCCAATGAGCAGTTCTTC. This gives the protein CASSLVGTSNEQFF.

J is TRBJ2-7 and V is TRBV15; 7 bases align to TRBD1. Germline V lookup: CDR1 LNHNV, CDR2 YYDKDF (reference sequence). The CDR3 spans 14 residues. After removal of 4 bases from V and 6 bases from J, the junction contained 9 bases not matched to a gene. CDR3 in DNA: TGTGCCACCAGCACGGGACAGCCGAATGCCGAGCAGTACTTC. The encoded protein is CATSTGQPNAEQYF.

The chain's CDR3 is CASSLSGTGRSLYSPLHF. The CDR3, as DNA: TGTGCCAGCAGCTTAAGTGGGACAGGGAGATCCCTTTATTCACCCCTCCACTTT. The V and J genes are TRBV7-2 and TRBJ1-6; 9 bases are shared with TRBD1. The CDR3 extends over 18 amino acids. Germline values: CDR1 SGHTA, CDR2 FQGNSA. The V segment lost 2 bases and the J segment 8 bases; nucleotides outside the gene matches: 13.

This chain links TRBV30 with TRBJ2-2; TRBD2 agrees at 10 bases. Germline CDR1 reads GTSNPN; CDR2 reads SVGIG (reference sequence). J lost 6 bases, V lost 7 bases, and 8 bases had no gene match. The CDR3 is made up of 14 amino acids. Written as DNA, the CDR3 is TGTGCCTCTAGCGGGAGCCGTGGGGCCGGGGAGCTGTTTTTT. Translating it yields CASSGSRGAGELFF.

The chain is built from TRBV6-2 or TRBV6-3 and TRBJ2-3, with TRBD2 identical over 9 bases. The CDR3 loop spans 18 amino acids. J was trimmed by 0 bases and V by 0 bases; bases with no gene match: 7. Germline V gene data show CDR1 as MNHEY and CDR2 as SVGEGT. The CDR3, as DNA: TGTGCCAGCAGTTACTCCCAGCGGGAGGCCCTCAGCACAGATACGCAGTATTTT. Amino acid sequence: CASSYSQREALSTDTQYF.

The chain couples TRBV12-3 or TRBV12-4 to TRBJ1-5; D gene unclear. The CDR3 spans 13 residues. V lost 8 bases, J lost 3 bases, and 11 bases lay in between. The CDR3 loop is CASRRGNNQPQHF. The CDR3 nucleotides read TGTGCCAGCCGCCGCGGTAACAATCAGCCCCAGCATTTT.

The rearrangement joins TRBV19 to TRBJ1-2, with D perhaps matching TRBD1 (5 bases). The CDR3 is made up of 13 amino acids. Trimming left V 4 bases short and J 8 bases short, with 14 bases between. CDR1 and CDR2 (germline): LNHDA, SQIVND (reference sequence). This CDR3 reads CASSKGQREGYTF. The CDR3 DNA reads as TGTGCCAGTAGTAAGGGGCAGAGAGAAGGCTACACCTTC. Full variable domain (missing parts from reference TRBV19 and TRBJ1-2): DGGITQSPKYLFRKEGQNVTLSCEQNLNHDAMYWYRQDPGQGLRLIYYSQIVNDFQKGDIAEGYSVSREKKESFPLTVTSAQKNPTAFYLCASSKGQREGYTFGSGTRLTVV.

The V call is TRBV7-9, the J call TRBJ2-5; 13 bases agree with TRBD2. This CDR3 is 15 amino acids long. Germline V CDR1 and CDR2: SEHNR, FQNEAQ (reference sequence). Trimming took 4 bases from V and 4 from J; bases not matched to a gene: 3. The CDR3 DNA reads TGTGCCAGCAGCTATGGGACTAGCGGGGTAGAGACCCAGTACTTC. This sequence encodes CASSYGTSGVETQYF.

The chain combines TRBV7-6 with TRBJ2-1; 11 nucleotides align to TRBD2. Germline CDR1 and CDR2: SGHVS and FNYEAQ. V shed 2 bases and J 6 bases; nucleotides not matched to a gene: 3. The CDR3 length is 15 residues. The CDR3 sequence: CASSLYLAGGNEQFF. The CDR3 coding sequence is TGTGCCAGCAGCTTATATCTAGCGGGAGGCAATGAGCAGTTCTTC. The entire variable domain, with the rest obtained from reference TRBV7-6 and TRBJ2-1, is as follows: GAGVSQSPRYKVTKRGQDVALRCDPISGHVSLYWYRQALGQGPEFLTYFNYEAQQDKSGLPNDRFSAERPEGSISTLTIQRTEQRDSAMYRCASSLYLAGGNEQFFGPGTRLTVL.

This clone appeared a few times. The rearrangement joins TRBV7-2 to TRBJ2-2; 11 positions agree with TRBD1. The CDR3 has 17 residues. CDR1 and CDR2 (germline): SGHTA, FQGNSA. V shed 3 bases and J 4 bases; nucleotides not matched to a gene: 7. The CDR3 protein is CASSFLGGQGVTGELFF. CDR3 DNA: TGTGCCAGCAGCTTTTTAGGGGGACAGGGGGTCACCGGGGAGCTGTTTTTT.

Note on this clone: Other DNA sequences in this specimen translate into the identical CDR3. V usage is TRBV5-1 and J usage is TRBJ2-7; 9 nucleotides align to TRBD2. The J segment lost 4 bases and the V segment lost 5 bases, leaving 7 bases of the junction unmatched. From germline, CDR1 is SGHRS and CDR2 YFSETQ. This CDR3 contains 14 residues. The CDR3 region has the DNA TGCGCCAGCAGACCGGGACTAGCCGGATACGAGCAGTACTTC. This encodes CASRPGLAGYEQYF.

CDR3 bases: TGTGCCAGCAGCTCCTACAAAGACAGAACTAACTATGGCTACACCTTC. Translated: CASSSYKDRTNYGYTF. V and J are TRBV7-8 and TRBJ1-2, with a tentative D call TRBD1 (5 bases). Germline CDR1 SGHVS, CDR2 FQNEAQ. CDR3 length equals 16 residues. Trimming stripped 4 bases from V and 0 bases from J, with 15 bases between.

The chain employs TRBV20-1 and TRBJ1-2; TRBD1 agrees at 7 bases. The CDR3 has 14 residues. Germline-derived CDR1 and CDR2 are DFQATT and SNEGSKA (reference sequence). V lost 3 bases, J lost 5 bases, and 9 bases stayed unmatched. This CDR3 reads CSASGGQLFYGYTF. CDR3 nucleotides: TGCAGTGCTAGTGGGGGACAGCTTTTTTATGGCTACACCTTC.

The chain combines TRBV5-4 with TRBJ1-4, with 8 bases fitting TRBD1. Germline CDR1 reads SGHNT; CDR2 reads YYREEE (reference sequence). The CDR3 loop spans 15 amino acids. V lost 3 bases to trimming and J lost 6 bases; unmatched junction nucleotides: 7. CDR3 loop: CASSSSTGDDEKLFF. The CDR3 DNA reads TGTGCCAGCAGCTCTTCGACAGGGGACGATGAAAAACTGTTTTTT.

The V call is TRBV10-3, the J call TRBJ1-4; 9 positions match TRBD1. The ends lost 10 bases at V and 0 bases at J; junction bases unmatched: 9. This CDR3 is built from 16 residues. Germline CDR1 and CDR2: ENHRY and SYGVKD. CDR3 in DNA: TGTGCCACCCGAGACAGGGGGTTGGCAACTAATGAAAAACTGTTTTTT. This gives the protein CATRDRGLATNEKLFF.

This clone was seen just once. V and J are TRBV9 and TRBJ2-1, with a weak D call TRBD1 (6 bases). The CDR3 consists of 17 residues. V lost 0 bases to trimming and J lost 5 bases, with 18 bases between them. Germline CDR1 and CDR2: SGDLS and YYNGEE. CDR3 residues: CASSVAVGNRVDNEQFF. As DNA, the CDR3 is TGTGCCAGCAGCGTAGCGGTTGGGAACAGGGTTGACAATGAGCAGTTCTTC.

The V and J genes are TRBV19 and TRBJ2-2, with D possibly being TRBD1 (6 bases). Trimming took off 4 bases at V and 5 bases at J, with 11 bases between the two ends. The V gene's germline CDR1 is LNHDA and CDR2 SQIVND (reference sequence). The CDR3 runs 14 residues. CDR3 DNA sequence: TGTGCCAGTAGTAACAGGGCGAGTACCGGGGAGCTGTTTTTT. Translating gives CASSNRASTGELFF.

This rearrangement joins TRBV10-3 to TRBJ2-2, with D possibly being TRBD2 (5 bases). Germline CDR1 is ENHRY and CDR2 is SYGVKD. There are 15 residues in the CDR3. Trimming took 3 bases from V and 0 from J, leaving 8 bases between them. As DNA, the CDR3 is TGTGCCATCAGTGAAACTAGTCCGAACACCGGGGAGCTGTTTTTT. Translating gives CAISETSPNTGELFF.